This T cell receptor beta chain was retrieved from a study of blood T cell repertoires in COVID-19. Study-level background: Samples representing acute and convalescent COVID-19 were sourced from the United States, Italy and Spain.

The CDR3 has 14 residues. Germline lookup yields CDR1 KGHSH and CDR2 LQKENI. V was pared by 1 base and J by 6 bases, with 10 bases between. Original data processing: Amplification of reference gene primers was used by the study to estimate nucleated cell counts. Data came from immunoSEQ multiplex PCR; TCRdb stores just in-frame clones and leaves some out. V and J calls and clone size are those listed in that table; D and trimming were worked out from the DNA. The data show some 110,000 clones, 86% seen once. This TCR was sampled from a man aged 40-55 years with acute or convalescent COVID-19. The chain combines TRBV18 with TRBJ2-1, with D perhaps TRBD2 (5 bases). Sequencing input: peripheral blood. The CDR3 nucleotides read TGTGCCAGCTCACCACTAAGAGAGGGCAATGAGCAGTTCTTC. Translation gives CASSPLREGNEQFF.